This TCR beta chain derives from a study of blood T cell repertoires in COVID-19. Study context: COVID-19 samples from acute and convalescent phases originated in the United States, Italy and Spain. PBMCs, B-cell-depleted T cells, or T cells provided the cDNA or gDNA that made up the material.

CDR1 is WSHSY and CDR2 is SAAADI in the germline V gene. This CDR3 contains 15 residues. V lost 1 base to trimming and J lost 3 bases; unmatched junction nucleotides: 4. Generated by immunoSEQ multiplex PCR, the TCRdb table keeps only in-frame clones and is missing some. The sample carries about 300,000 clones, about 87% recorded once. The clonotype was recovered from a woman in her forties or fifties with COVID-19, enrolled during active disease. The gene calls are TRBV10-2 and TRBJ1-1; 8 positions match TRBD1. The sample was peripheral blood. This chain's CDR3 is CASSEYGQGDTEAFF. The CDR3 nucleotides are TGCGCCAGCAGTGAGTACGGACAGGGCGACACTGAAGCTTTCTTT.